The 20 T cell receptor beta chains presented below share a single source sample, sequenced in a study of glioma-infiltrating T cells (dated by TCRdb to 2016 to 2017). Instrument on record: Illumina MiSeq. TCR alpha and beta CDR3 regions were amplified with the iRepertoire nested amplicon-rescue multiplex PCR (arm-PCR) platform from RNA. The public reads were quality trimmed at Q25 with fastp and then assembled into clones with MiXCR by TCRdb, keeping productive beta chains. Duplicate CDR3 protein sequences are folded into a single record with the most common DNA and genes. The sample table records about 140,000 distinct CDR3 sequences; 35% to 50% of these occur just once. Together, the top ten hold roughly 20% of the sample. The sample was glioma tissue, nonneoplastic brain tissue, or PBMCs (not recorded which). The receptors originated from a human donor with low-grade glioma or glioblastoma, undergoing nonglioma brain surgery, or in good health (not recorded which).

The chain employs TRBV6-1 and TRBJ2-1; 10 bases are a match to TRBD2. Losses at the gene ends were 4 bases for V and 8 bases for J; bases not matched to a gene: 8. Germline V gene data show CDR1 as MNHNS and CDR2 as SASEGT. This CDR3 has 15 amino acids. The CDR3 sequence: CASSVLAGALYEQFF. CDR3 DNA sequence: TGTGCCAGCAGTGTTCTAGCGGGAGCGCTCTATGAGCAGTTCTTC.

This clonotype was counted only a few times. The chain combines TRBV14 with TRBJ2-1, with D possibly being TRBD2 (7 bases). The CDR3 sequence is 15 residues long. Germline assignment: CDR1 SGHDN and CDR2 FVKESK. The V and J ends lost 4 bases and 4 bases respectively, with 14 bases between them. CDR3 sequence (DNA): TGTGCCAGCAGCCCCATCGGGGGGCTTTACAATGAGCAGTTCTTC. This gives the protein CASSPIGGLYNEQFF.

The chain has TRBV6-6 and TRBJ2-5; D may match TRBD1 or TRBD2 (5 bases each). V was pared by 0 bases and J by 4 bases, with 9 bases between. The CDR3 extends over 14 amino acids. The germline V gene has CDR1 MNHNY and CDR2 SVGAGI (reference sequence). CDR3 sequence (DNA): TGTGCCAGCAGTTACTCCGGGACGGGAGAGACCCAGTACTTC. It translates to CASSYSGTGETQYF.

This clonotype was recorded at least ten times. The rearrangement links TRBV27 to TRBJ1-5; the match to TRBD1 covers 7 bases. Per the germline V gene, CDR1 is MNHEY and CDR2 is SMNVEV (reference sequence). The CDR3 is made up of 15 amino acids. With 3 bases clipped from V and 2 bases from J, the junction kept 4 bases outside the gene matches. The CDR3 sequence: CASSLRTGGNQPQHF. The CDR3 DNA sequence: TGTGCCAGCAGTTTGCGGACAGGAGGCAATCAGCCCCAGCATTTT.

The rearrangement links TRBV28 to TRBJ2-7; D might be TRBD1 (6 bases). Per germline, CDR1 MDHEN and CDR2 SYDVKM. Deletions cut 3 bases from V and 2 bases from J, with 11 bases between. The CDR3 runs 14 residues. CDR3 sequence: CASSFSDRTYEQYF. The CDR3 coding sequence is TGTGCCAGCAGTTTCTCCGACAGGACCTACGAGCAGTACTTC.

The DNA for the CDR3 is TGCGCCAGCAGCGAACTAGCGGCAAAGACCCAGTACTTC. Residues: CASSELAAKTQYF. This chain connects TRBV4-1 to TRBJ2-5, with 8 positions matching TRBD2. This CDR3 has 13 amino acids. Trimming cost V 5 bases and J 6 bases; bases outside gene matches: 5. The germline gives CDR1 MGHRA, CDR2 YSYEKL.

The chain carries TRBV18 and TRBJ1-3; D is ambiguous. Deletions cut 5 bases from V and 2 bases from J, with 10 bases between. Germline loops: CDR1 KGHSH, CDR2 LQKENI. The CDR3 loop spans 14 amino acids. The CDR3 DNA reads TGTGCCAGCTCAGACACCGAGGCTGGAAACACCATATATTTT. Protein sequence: CASSDTEAGNTIYF.

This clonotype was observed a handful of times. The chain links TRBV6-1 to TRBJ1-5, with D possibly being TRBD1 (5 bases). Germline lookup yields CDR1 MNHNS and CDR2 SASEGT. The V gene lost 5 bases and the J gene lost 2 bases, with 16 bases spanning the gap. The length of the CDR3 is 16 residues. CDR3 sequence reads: CASSFTGTRGNQPQHF. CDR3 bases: TGTGCCAGCAGTTTTACCGGGACCCGGGGCAATCAGCCCCAGCATTTT.

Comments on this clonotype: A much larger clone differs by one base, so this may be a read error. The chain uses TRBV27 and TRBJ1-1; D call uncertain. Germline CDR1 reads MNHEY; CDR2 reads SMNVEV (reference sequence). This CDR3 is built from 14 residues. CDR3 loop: CSSSADGLNTEAFF. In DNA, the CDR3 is TGTTCCAGCAGTGCGGACGGACTGAACACTGAAGCTTTCTTT.

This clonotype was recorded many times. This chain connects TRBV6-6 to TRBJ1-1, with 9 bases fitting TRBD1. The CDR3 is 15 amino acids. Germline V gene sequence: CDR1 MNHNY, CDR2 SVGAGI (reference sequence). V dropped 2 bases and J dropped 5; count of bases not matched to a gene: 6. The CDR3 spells CASSYGPQGATEAFF. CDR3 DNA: TGTGCCAGCAGTTACGGACCACAGGGGGCTACTGAAGCTTTCTTT.

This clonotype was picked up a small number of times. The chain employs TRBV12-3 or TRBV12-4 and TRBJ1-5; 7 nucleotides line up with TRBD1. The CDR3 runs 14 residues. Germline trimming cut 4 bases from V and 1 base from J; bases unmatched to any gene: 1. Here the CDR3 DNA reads TGTGCCAGCAGTTCCAGGGGGAGCAATCAGCCCCAGCATTTT. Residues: CASSSRGSNQPQHF.

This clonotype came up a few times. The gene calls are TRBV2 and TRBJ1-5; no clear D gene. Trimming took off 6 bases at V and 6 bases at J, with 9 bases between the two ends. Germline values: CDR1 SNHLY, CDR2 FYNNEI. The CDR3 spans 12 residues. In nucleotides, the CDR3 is TGTGCCAGCAGGCTAGACGGTCAGCCCCAGCATTTT. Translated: CASRLDGQPQHF.

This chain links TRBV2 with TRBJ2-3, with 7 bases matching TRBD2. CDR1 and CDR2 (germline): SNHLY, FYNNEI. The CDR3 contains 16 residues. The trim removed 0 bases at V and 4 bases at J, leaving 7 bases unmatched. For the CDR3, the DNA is TGTGCCAGCAGTGAAGCGCTTGGGGGAGGGGCAGATACGCAGTATTTT. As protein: CASSEALGGGADTQYF.

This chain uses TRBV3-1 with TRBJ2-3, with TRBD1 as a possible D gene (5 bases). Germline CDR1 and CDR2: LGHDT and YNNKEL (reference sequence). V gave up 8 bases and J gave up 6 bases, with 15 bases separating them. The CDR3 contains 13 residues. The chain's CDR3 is CASGLGAPDTQYF. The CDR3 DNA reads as TGTGCCAGCGGCTTAGGGGCCCCGGATACGCAGTATTTT.

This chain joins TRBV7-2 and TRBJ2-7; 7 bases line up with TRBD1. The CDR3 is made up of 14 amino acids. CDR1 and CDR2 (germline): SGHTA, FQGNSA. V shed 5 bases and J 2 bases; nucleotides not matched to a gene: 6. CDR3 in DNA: TGTGCCAGCAGCCTAGGGACAGTTACCTACGAGCAGTACTTC. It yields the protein CASSLGTVTYEQYF. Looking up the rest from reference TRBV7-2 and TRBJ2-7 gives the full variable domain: GAGVSQSPSNKVTEKGKDVELRCDPISGHTALYWYRQSLGQGLEFLIYFQGNSAPDKSGLPSDRFSAERTGGSVSTLTIQRTQQEDSAVYLCASSLGTVTYEQYFGPGTRLTVT.

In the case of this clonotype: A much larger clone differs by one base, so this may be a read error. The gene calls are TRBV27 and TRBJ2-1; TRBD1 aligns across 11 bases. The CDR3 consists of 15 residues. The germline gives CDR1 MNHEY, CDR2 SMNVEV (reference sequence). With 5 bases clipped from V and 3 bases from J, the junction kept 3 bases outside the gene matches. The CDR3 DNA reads TGTGCCAGCAGTGATGGGACAGGGGGCTACAATGAGCAGTTCTTC. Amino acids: CASSDGTGGYNEQFF.

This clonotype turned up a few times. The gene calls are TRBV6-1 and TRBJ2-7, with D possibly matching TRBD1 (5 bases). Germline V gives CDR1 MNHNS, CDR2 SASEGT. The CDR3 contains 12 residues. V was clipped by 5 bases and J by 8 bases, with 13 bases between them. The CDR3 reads CASSYDSIQQYF. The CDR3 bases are TGTGCCAGCAGTTATGACAGTATCCAGCAGTACTTC.

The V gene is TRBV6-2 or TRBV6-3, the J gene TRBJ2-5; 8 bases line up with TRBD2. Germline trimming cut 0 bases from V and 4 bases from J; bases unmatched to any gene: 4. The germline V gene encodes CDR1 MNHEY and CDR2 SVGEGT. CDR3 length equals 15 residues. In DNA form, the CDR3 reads TGTGCCAGCAGTTACTCGTCGGCGGGAGGAGAGACCCAGTACTTC. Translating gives CASSYSSAGGETQYF.

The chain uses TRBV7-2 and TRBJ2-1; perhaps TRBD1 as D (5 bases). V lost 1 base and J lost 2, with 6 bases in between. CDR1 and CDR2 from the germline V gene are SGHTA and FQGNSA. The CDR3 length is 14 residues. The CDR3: CASSLGQTYNEQFF. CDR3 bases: TGTGCCAGCAGCTTAGGACAGACCTACAATGAGCAGTTCTTC.

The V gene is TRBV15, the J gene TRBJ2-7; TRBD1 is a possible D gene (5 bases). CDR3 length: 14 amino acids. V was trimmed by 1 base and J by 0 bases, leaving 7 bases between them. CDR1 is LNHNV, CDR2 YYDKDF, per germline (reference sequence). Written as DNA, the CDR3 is TGTGCCACCAGCAGAGTTGACAGCTCCTACGAGCAGTACTTC. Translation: CATSRVDSSYEQYF.